This TCR beta chain was identified during a study of CD8+ T cells in alopecia areata. This clone was seen a single time. Its antigen remains unknown. The treatment denotes: oral pan-JAK inhibitor, 5-10 mg twice daily. Following extraction, RNA underwent reverse transcription to cDNA, which served as the sequencing template. Here immunoSEQ multiplex PCR was the method, and the copy in TCRdb shows in-frame clones only, minus some. This table has 130,000 or so clones, around 63% appearing once. Study conclusions and caveats: Clarity of TCR sharing across patients fell short of that in mice, possibly HLA-related. Many expanded lesional clones remained in scalp and blood on tofacitinib. Normal skin's resident alphabeta T cells are sequenced alongside lesional scalp T cells.

This material consisted of CD4+ T cells sorted from blood, taken at week 4, from a patient treated with tofacitinib. This clonotype originated in a human donor with alopecia areata.

CDR3 protein: CASSHGQGVDEQYF. In DNA, the CDR3 is TGTGCCAGTAGCCACGGACAGGGTGTCGACGAGCAGTACTTC. This chain uses TRBV19 with TRBJ2-7; 8 positions agree with TRBD1. The CDR3 totals 14 residues. V lost 6 bases to trimming and J lost 5 bases; unmatched junction nucleotides: 9. Germline CDR1 is LNHDA and CDR2 is SQIVND (reference sequence). Looking up the rest from reference TRBV19 and TRBJ2-7 gives the full variable domain: DGGITQSPKYLFRKEGQNVTLSCEQNLNHDAMYWYRQDPGQGLRLIYYSQIVNDFQKGDIAEGYSVSREKKESFPLTVTSAQKNPTAFYLCASSHGQGVDEQYFGPGTRLTVT.